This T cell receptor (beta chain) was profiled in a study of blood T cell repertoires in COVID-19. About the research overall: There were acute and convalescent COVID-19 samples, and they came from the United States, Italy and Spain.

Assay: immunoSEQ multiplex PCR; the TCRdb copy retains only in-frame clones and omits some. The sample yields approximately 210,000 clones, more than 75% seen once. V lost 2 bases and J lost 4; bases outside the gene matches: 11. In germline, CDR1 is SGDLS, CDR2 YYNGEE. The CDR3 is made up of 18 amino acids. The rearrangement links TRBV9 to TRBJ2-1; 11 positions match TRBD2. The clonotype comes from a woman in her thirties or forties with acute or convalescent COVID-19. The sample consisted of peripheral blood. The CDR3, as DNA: TGTGCCAGCAGCGTTTCGAATTGGGGACTAGCGGATTACAATGAGCAGTTCTTC. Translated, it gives CASSVSNWGLADYNEQFF.